This T cell receptor beta chain appears in the sequencing data of a study of shared clonotypes between healthy human individuals. Repertoires were generated with immunoSEQ multiplex PCR, while TCRdb's copy carries only in-frame clones and drops some. The table lists over a million clones, 78% of them singletons. V was trimmed by 3 bases and J by 7 bases, leaving 24 bases between them. The CDR3 length is 17 residues. Germline-derived CDR1 and CDR2 are LNHDA and SQIVND (reference sequence). This clonotype originated in a man aged 18 to 29 in good health. Some clones in this sample may be carry-over from other donors' samples. Sequences were obtained from memory CD4+ T cells from PBMCs. As to subset: CD45RA-negative fraction. The chain combines TRBV19 with TRBJ1-2; no clear D gene. The CDR3 DNA is TGTGCCAGTAGTATTCCCCTCGGCCTCGAGGGCGGTGGTGGCTACACCTTC. This translates into CASSIPLGLEGGGGYTF. Looking up the rest from reference TRBV19 and TRBJ1-2 gives the full variable domain: DGGITQSPKYLFRKEGQNVTLSCEQNLNHDAMYWYRQDPGQGLRLIYYSQIVNDFQKGDIAEGYSVSREKKESFPLTVTSAQKNPTAFYLCASSIPLGLEGGGGYTFGSGTRLTVV.